The 20 T cell receptor beta chains listed next were all sequenced from one sample in a study of CD8 T cells in Susac syndrome. RNA, at about 0.45 to 1 ug, was reverse transcribed with random hexamers. TCRdb processed the immunoSEQ multiplex PCR reads anew with MiXCR; each CDR3 protein has one entry. The sample holds 350,000 to 550,000 distinct CDR3 sequences, approximately 85% seen once. Source material: CD8+ T cells from PBMCs. All receptors derive from a human donor with multiple sclerosis.

V usage is TRBV7-9 and J usage is TRBJ1-6; D gene uncertain. CDR3 size: 14 residues. In germline, CDR1 is SEHNR, CDR2 FQNEAQ (reference sequence). V lost 1 base and J lost 3, with 4 bases in between. The CDR3 DNA reads TGTGCCAGCAGCTTAGACAGCTATAATTCACCCCTCCACTTT. It encodes CASSLDSYNSPLHF. The full variable domain, completed using reference TRBV7-9 and TRBJ1-6, is DTGVSQNPRHKITKRGQNVTFRCDPISEHNRLYWYRQTLGQGPEFLTYFQNEAQLEKSRLLSDRFSAERPKGSFSTLEIQRTEQGDSAMYLCASSLDSYNSPLHFGNGTRLTVT.

Comments on this clonotype: Compared with germline, one end of the junction differs, possibly owing to a read error. The genes are TRBV29-1 and TRBJ2-1; TRBD2 matches 7 bases. This CDR3 region has 15 residues. The germline V gene encodes CDR1 SQVTM and CDR2 ANQGSEA. The chain's CDR3 is CSVEVPSGAYNEQFF. The CDR3 DNA sequence: TGCAGCGTCGAAGTGCCTAGCGGCGCCTACAATGAGCAGTTCTTC.

The chain couples TRBV27 to TRBJ2-5; D might be TRBD2 (5 bases). The CDR3 runs to 14 residues. Germline V CDR1 and CDR2: MNHEY, SMNVEV (reference sequence). The germline V and J ends were trimmed by 0 bases and 7 bases, with 12 bases remaining between them. CDR3 DNA: TGTGCCAGCAGTTTATCTTCTAGCTCGGGGACCCAGTACTTC. Its translation: CASSLSSSSGTQYF.

This clonotype was found a few times. V gene TRBV6-5 combines with J gene TRBJ2-1; 8 bases are a match to TRBD1. The CDR3 extends over 16 amino acids. CDR1 and CDR2 from the germline V gene are MNHEY and SVGAGI. The junction had 3 bases not matched to a gene; V was cut back by 2 bases and J by 0 bases. The CDR3 is CASSYEQGASYNEQFF. The CDR3 nucleotides are TGTGCCAGCAGTTACGAGCAGGGGGCCTCCTACAATGAGCAGTTCTTC.

The J gene is TRBJ2-1, the V gene TRBV5-1; TRBD2 agrees at 7 bases. The V segment lost 3 bases and the J segment 0 bases; nucleotides outside the gene matches: 9. CDR3 length: 17 amino acids. Germline V gene lookup returns CDR1 SGHRS and CDR2 YFSETQ. CDR3 in DNA: TGCGCCAGCAGCTGGGCAGGACTAGTTAGCTCCTACAATGAGCAGTTCTTC. This codes for CASSWAGLVSSYNEQFF.

The chain is built from TRBV6-5 and TRBJ1-1, with a possible D match to TRBD1 (6 bases). Germline V gene data show CDR1 as MNHEY and CDR2 as SVGAGI. Trimming stripped 5 bases from V and 1 base from J, with 17 bases between. This CDR3 contains 16 residues. The CDR3 DNA follows: TGTGCCAGCAGTAACGGGGGGGGCACCTCGAACACTGAAGCTTTCTTT. Protein sequence: CASSNGGGTSNTEAFF.

CDR3 loop: CASSPRDSSYNEQFF. CDR3 bases: TGTGCCAGCTCACCAAGGGATTCCTCCTACAATGAGCAGTTCTTC. The chain carries TRBV18 and TRBJ2-1, with D unresolved. Trimming cost V 2 bases and J 0 bases, with 8 bases left between them. Germline V gene sequence: CDR1 KGHSH, CDR2 LQKENI. The CDR3 has 15 amino acids.

V usage is TRBV12-3 or TRBV12-4 and J usage is TRBJ1-2; D may be TRBD1 (6 bases). V lost 6 bases and J lost 4, with 12 bases in between. CDR3 length: 13 residues. CDR3 DNA: TGTGCCAGCAGAACTGAAGGGGGCTATGGCTACACCTTC. Its translation is CASRTEGGYGYTF.

V and J are TRBV11-1 and TRBJ1-5; D unresolved. V lost 1 base to trimming and J lost 5 bases, with 6 bases between them. The germline V gene encodes CDR1 SGHAT and CDR2 FQDESV (reference sequence). The CDR3 spans 13 residues. CDR3 nucleotide sequence: TGTGCCAGCAGCTTAGACATTTATCAGCCCCAGCATTTT. It codes for CASSLDIYQPQHF.

The rearrangement links TRBV5-1 to TRBJ2-1, with D possibly being TRBD2 (6 bases). Germline CDR1 reads SGHRS; CDR2 reads YFSETQ. V was pared by 3 bases and J by 0 bases, with 22 bases between. This CDR3 is built from 19 residues. The DNA for the CDR3 is TGCGCCAGCAGCTCTAATAGCGGTCCTGATTTAAGCTCCTACAATGAGCAGTTCTTC. Its translation: CASSSNSGPDLSSYNEQFF.

The chain carries TRBV6-4 and TRBJ2-3; D possibly uses TRBD1 or TRBD2 (5 bases each). Germline assignment: CDR1 MRHNA and CDR2 SNTAGT. Trimming removed 3 bases from V and 2 bases from J, with 6 bases in between. The CDR3 has 13 residues. The CDR3 coding sequence is TGTGCCAGCAGTGAGGGGGACACAGATACGCAGTATTTT. Amino acid sequence: CASSEGDTDTQYF.

The V call is TRBV2, the J call TRBJ1-2; D not certain. The CDR3 has 16 residues. Germline CDR1 reads SNHLY; CDR2 reads FYNNEI. The germline V and J ends were trimmed by 0 bases and 1 base, with 12 bases remaining between them. The CDR3: CASSEALDGYNYGYTF. The CDR3 DNA reads as TGTGCCAGCAGTGAAGCCTTGGACGGATATAACTATGGCTACACCTTC.

The chain recombines TRBV6-6 with TRBJ2-7; D uncertain. The CDR3 has 12 amino acids. Germline CDR1 MNHNY, CDR2 SVGAGI (reference sequence). V was shortened by 2 bases and J by 0 bases, with 2 bases between the two germline ends. Written as DNA, the CDR3 is TGTGCCAGCAGTTACAGCTCCTACGAGCAGTACTTC. As protein: CASSYSSYEQYF.

This clonotype appeared a single time. This chain joins TRBV4-1 and TRBJ2-2; TRBD2 agrees at 11 bases. In germline, CDR1 is MGHRA, CDR2 YSYEKL. The length of the CDR3 is 18 residues. J was trimmed by 5 bases and V by 4 bases; bases with no gene match: 12. This chain's CDR3 is CASSPQNSGRERTGELFF. The DNA for the CDR3 is TGCGCCAGCAGCCCGCAGAATAGCGGGAGGGAAAGAACCGGGGAGCTGTTTTTT.

This chain links TRBV5-4 with TRBJ2-3, with D possibly being TRBD2 (6 bases). Germline V gene lookup returns CDR1 SGHNT and CDR2 YYREEE (reference sequence). The CDR3 is made up of 14 amino acids. Trimming removed 3 bases from V and 6 bases from J, with 14 bases in between. In DNA, the CDR3 is TGTGCCAGCAGCTCGGTGGAAGGGAGGGATACGCAGTATTTT. Protein: CASSSVEGRDTQYF.

Here the CDR3 DNA reads TGTGCCAGCAGTCTAACGGGGGGGGCTCAGCCCCAGCATTTT. Amino acid sequence: CASSLTGGAQPQHF. The chain recombines TRBV27 with TRBJ1-5, with D possibly matching TRBD1 (6 bases). Germline loops: CDR1 MNHEY, CDR2 SMNVEV (reference sequence). The CDR3 sequence is 14 residues long. With 5 bases removed from V and 6 bases from J, the gap between germline ends came to 14 bases.

The chain recombines TRBV7-8 with TRBJ2-7; D call uncertain. The germline gives CDR1 SGHVS, CDR2 FQNEAQ. The V end lost 1 base, the J end lost 0 bases, and 13 bases lay between the germline ends. The CDR3 runs to 16 residues. The CDR3 coding sequence is TGTGCCAGCAGCTTAGATCGAGCGTTGAGCTCCTACGAGCAGTACTTC. Translation gives CASSLDRALSSYEQYF.

V usage is TRBV4-1 and J usage is TRBJ2-1, with 10 bases aligning to TRBD2. J lost 7 bases, V lost 0 bases, and 9 bases had no gene match. Germline V gene data show CDR1 as MGHRA and CDR2 as YSYEKL. This CDR3 spans 17 amino acids. CDR3 amino acids: CASSQESSGSLENEQFF. The CDR3 DNA sequence: TGCGCCAGCAGCCAAGAGTCTAGCGGGAGCTTGGAGAATGAGCAGTTCTTC.

The rearrangement joins TRBV7-9 to TRBJ1-4, with D unclear. Trimming took 5 bases from V and 0 from J, leaving 10 bases between them. The CDR3 runs 15 residues. Germline CDR1 and CDR2: SEHNR and FQNEAQ (reference sequence). The CDR3 bases are TGTGCCAGCAGCCCCACAGAAACAACTAATGAAAAACTGTTTTTT. This gives the protein CASSPTETTNEKLFF.

The genes are TRBV7-8 and TRBJ2-1; D is ambiguous. This CDR3 spans 15 amino acids. V lost 1 base, J lost 0 bases, and 7 bases lay in between. CDR1 is SGHVS and CDR2 is FQNEAQ in the germline V gene. The CDR3 here is CASSLDSYSYNEQFF. The CDR3 coding sequence is TGTGCCAGCAGCTTAGACAGCTACTCCTACAATGAGCAGTTCTTC.